The 19 T cell receptor beta chains in this list originate from one sample, sequenced in a study of TIL therapy for anti-PD-1-resistant metastatic lung cancer. The time point denotes: pre-treatment sample, taken before nivolumab and TIL therapy. The tumor samples were excised metastases, mostly pleural nodules or supraclavicular lymph nodes. This was the immunoSEQ v3 assay. Sequenced by immunoSEQ multiplex PCR; TCRdb stores in-frame clones only, minus some. The top ten clones hold over 9.5% of a sample with approximately 87,000 clones, 50% to 70% of them seen once. The specimen was tumor tissue, collected at baseline. The receptor source for this set is a person aged 25 to 85 with non-small cell lung cancer.

This clone was recorded a few times. The chain recombines TRBV6-2 or TRBV6-3 with TRBJ2-7; D unclear. The CDR3 runs 12 residues. Germline CDR1 reads MNHEY; CDR2 reads SVGEGT. The V and J ends lost 0 bases and 9 bases respectively, with 9 bases between them. For the CDR3, the DNA is TGTGCCAGCAGTTACTCCCAGAGAGGGCAGTACTTC. This translates into CASSYSQRGQYF.

This clone was recorded only once. V gene TRBV7-9 combines with J gene TRBJ2-1, with D perhaps being TRBD1 or TRBD2 (5 bases each). The CDR3 spans 15 residues. Germline V gene data show CDR1 as SEHNR and CDR2 as FQNEAQ (reference sequence). Trimming shortened V by 6 bases and J by 2 bases, and 14 bases separated the two germline ends. CDR3 sequence (DNA): TGTGCCAGCAGTTCTAGAGAGGGACCCTACAATGAGCAGTTCTTC. This gives the protein CASSSREGPYNEQFF. Complete variable domain (other parts from reference TRBV7-9 and TRBJ2-1): DTGVSQNPRHKITKRGQNVTFRCDPISEHNRLYWYRQTLGQGPEFLTYFQNEAQLEKSRLLSDRFSAERPKGSFSTLEIQRTEQGDSAMYLCASSSREGPYNEQFFGPGTRLTVL.

V gene TRBV19 combines with J gene TRBJ1-2; TRBD1 aligns across 7 bases. Looked up from germline, CDR1 is LNHDA and CDR2 is SQIVND (reference sequence). The J segment lost 2 bases and the V segment lost 6 bases, leaving 9 bases of the junction unmatched. The CDR3 length is 15 residues. This CDR3 reads CASSPAGQTNYGYTF. The DNA for the CDR3 is TGTGCCAGTAGCCCCGCGGGACAGACGAACTATGGCTACACCTTC.

V gene TRBV18 combines with J gene TRBJ2-7; D may match TRBD1 or TRBD2 (5 bases each). V was trimmed by 4 bases and J by 0 bases, leaving 13 bases between them. Per the germline V gene, CDR1 is KGHSH and CDR2 is LQKENI. The CDR3 is made up of 15 amino acids. The CDR3 reads CASSLGTSSSYEQYF. For the CDR3, the DNA is TGTGCCAGCTCACTTGGGACCTCAAGCTCCTACGAGCAGTACTTC.

The chain recombines TRBV7-9 with TRBJ1-1, with 7 bases identical to TRBD1. The CDR3 spans 15 residues. V lost 5 bases and J lost 1; bases outside the gene matches: 7. Germline V gives CDR1 SEHNR, CDR2 FQNEAQ (reference sequence). CDR3 region: CASSPRDRANTEAFF. The CDR3 nucleotides read TGTGCCAGCAGCCCCCGGGACAGAGCGAACACTGAAGCTTTCTTT.

J is TRBJ2-2 and V is TRBV5-1; TRBD1 or TRBD2 may be the D gene (5 bases each). CDR1 is SGHRS, CDR2 YFSETQ, per germline. This CDR3 is 14 amino acids long. The germline V and J ends were trimmed by 4 bases and 4 bases, with 11 bases remaining between them. CDR3 sequence reads: CASSDPGRTGELFF. CDR3 bases: TGCGCCAGCAGCGACCCGGGACGCACCGGGGAGCTGTTTTTT.

The chain is built from TRBV28 and TRBJ2-3, with a possible D match to TRBD2 (6 bases). The V and J ends lost 6 bases and 6 bases respectively, with 19 bases between them. This CDR3 is 15 amino acids long. Germline V gene data show CDR1 as MDHEN and CDR2 as SYDVKM. The CDR3 sequence is CASSPTRDFDDTQYF. CDR3 DNA sequence: TGTGCCAGCAGCCCTACGCGGGACTTCGACGATACGCAGTATTTT.

This chain uses TRBV6-5 with TRBJ2-7; 8 nucleotides match TRBD1. This CDR3 spans 15 amino acids. The ends lost 0 bases at V and 2 bases at J; junction bases unmatched: 3. CDR1 MNHEY and CDR2 SVGAGI come from the germline V gene. This CDR3 is CASSYSTGAAYEQYF. Written as DNA, the CDR3 is TGTGCCAGCAGTTACTCGACAGGGGCGGCCTACGAGCAGTACTTC.

The chain carries TRBV19 and TRBJ2-3, with D unresolved. Germline lookup yields CDR1 LNHDA and CDR2 SQIVND (reference sequence). This CDR3 is 14 amino acids long. V lost 3 bases, J lost 2 bases, and 9 bases lay in between. Here the CDR3 DNA reads TGTGCCAGTAGTATGGGCAGATACACAGATACGCAGTATTTT. Protein product: CASSMGRYTDTQYF.

This sequence joins TRBV6-5 and TRBJ1-1; possible D gene TRBD1, 5 bases. From germline, CDR1 is MNHEY and CDR2 SVGAGI. The CDR3 extends over 15 amino acids. Between the trimmed V and J ends, which lost 2 bases and 4 bases, there was a span of 14 bases. CDR3 loop: CASSYGTGGGTEAFF. The CDR3 DNA reads TGTGCCAGCAGTTACGGTACTGGGGGAGGCACTGAAGCTTTCTTT.

The J gene is TRBJ1-2, the V gene TRBV14; the D is unclear. Germline V gene lookup returns CDR1 SGHDN and CDR2 FVKESK. The CDR3 is 13 amino acids. The V end was cut by 4 bases, the J end by 3 bases, with 9 bases between. CDR3 residues: CASSPGSDYGYTF. CDR3 DNA sequence: TGTGCCAGCAGCCCGGGCTCAGACTATGGCTACACCTTC.

V and J are TRBV7-2 and TRBJ1-1; D remains unclear. Germline CDR1 is SGHTA and CDR2 is FQGNSA. Trimming took 3 bases from V and 2 from J, leaving 7 bases between them. This CDR3 is 13 amino acids long. The CDR3 loop reads CASSFGPNTEAFF. Written as DNA, the CDR3 is TGTGCCAGCAGCTTCGGGCCCAACACTGAAGCTTTCTTT.

This clone was seen once. This sequence joins TRBV28 and TRBJ2-3; the D gene is possibly TRBD2 (7 bases). The CDR3 is made up of 14 amino acids. Germline V gene lookup returns CDR1 MDHEN and CDR2 SYDVKM. V lost 6 bases, J lost 4 bases, and 14 bases lay in between. CDR3 DNA sequence: TGTGCCAGCAGCTATCGGGGGGCTCCAGATACGCAGTATTTT. Residues: CASSYRGAPDTQYF.

The V and J genes are TRBV5-1 and TRBJ2-1, with D hard to call. This CDR3 is 15 amino acids long. The germline V gene encodes CDR1 SGHRS and CDR2 YFSETQ. Trimming took off 7 bases at V and 1 base at J, with 15 bases between the two ends. CDR3 DNA sequence: TGCGCCAGCCGGAACGACCCTGAGTCCTACAATGAGCAGTTCTTC. Translating gives CASRNDPESYNEQFF.

The chain is built from TRBV11-2 and TRBJ2-7, with TRBD1 identical over 7 bases. CDR3 size: 20 residues. Germline V lookup: CDR1 SGHAT, CDR2 FQNNGV. Trimming took 0 bases from V and 2 from J; bases not matched to a gene: 19. CDR3 sequence reads: CASSLELGVDREAGAYEQYF. The CDR3 nucleotides read TGTGCCAGCAGCTTAGAATTGGGAGTCGACAGGGAAGCAGGGGCCTACGAGCAGTACTTC.

The CDR3 region is CASSTWNYNEQFF. The CDR3 DNA reads TGTGCCAGCAGTACGTGGAACTACAATGAGCAGTTCTTC. This chain uses TRBV27 with TRBJ2-1; D gene uncertain. Germline V gives CDR1 MNHEY, CDR2 SMNVEV (reference sequence). The CDR3 is 13 amino acids. With 5 bases removed from V and 3 bases from J, the gap between germline ends came to 8 bases.

The chain links TRBV6-5 to TRBJ2-1; 13 positions agree with TRBD2. The CDR3 loop spans 14 amino acids. Trimming at V came to 6 bases and at J to 10 bases, leaving 6 bases not matched to a gene. Germline V gene sequence: CDR1 MNHEY, CDR2 SVGAGI. The DNA for the CDR3 is TGTGCCAGCAGCCGACTAGCGGGAGGTCAAGAGCAGTTCTTC. As protein: CASSRLAGGQEQFF.

This chain uses TRBV18 with TRBJ2-6; D not certain. V was clipped by 6 bases and J by 4 bases, with 19 bases between them. Germline CDR1 and CDR2: KGHSH and LQKENI. This CDR3 has 17 amino acids. CDR3 region: CASSPSTAALGANVLTF. The DNA of the CDR3 is TGTGCCAGCTCCCCTAGTACAGCCGCCTTGGGGGCCAACGTCCTGACTTTC.

This clone was recorded a few times. The V gene is TRBV5-8, the J gene TRBJ2-2; 12 nucleotides agree with TRBD2. The CDR3 runs to 18 residues. The junction had 9 bases not matched to a gene; V was cut back by 0 bases and J by 6 bases. The germline V gene has CDR1 SGHTS and CDR2 YDEGEE. The CDR3 loop reads CASSLASTSGSFSGELFF. The CDR3 nucleotides read TGTGCCAGCAGCTTGGCATCGACTAGCGGGAGTTTTTCCGGGGAGCTGTTTTTT.